The entry that follows covers one T cell receptor beta chain sequence. This entry comes from a study of blood T cell repertoires in COVID-19. Study-level information: COVID-19 samples collected from the United States, Italy and Spain covered acute and convalescent phases.

Original data processing: Reference gene primers were amplified, and this amplification served to estimate nucleated cell counts. Some clones are missing from TCRdb's copy, which holds only in-frame ones; the method was immunoSEQ multiplex PCR. From that table come the V and J calls and clone size; the DNA was used to work out D and trimming. The sample holds 75,000 to 95,000 clones; roughly 88% are singletons and the top ten take 2.9%. Germline lookup yields CDR1 KGHDR and CDR2 SFDVKD. After removal of 4 bases from V and 4 bases from J, the junction contained 9 bases not matched to a gene. There are 16 residues in the CDR3.

The source material was peripheral blood. The sequence was obtained from a woman of 80 years or more with acute or convalescent COVID-19. The V gene is TRBV24-1, the J gene TRBJ1-2; 9 bases align to TRBD1. The CDR3 DNA follows: TGTGCCACCAGTGAACCTAGGACAGGGGAAGTCTATGGCTACACCTTC. This codes for CATSEPRTGEVYGYTF.